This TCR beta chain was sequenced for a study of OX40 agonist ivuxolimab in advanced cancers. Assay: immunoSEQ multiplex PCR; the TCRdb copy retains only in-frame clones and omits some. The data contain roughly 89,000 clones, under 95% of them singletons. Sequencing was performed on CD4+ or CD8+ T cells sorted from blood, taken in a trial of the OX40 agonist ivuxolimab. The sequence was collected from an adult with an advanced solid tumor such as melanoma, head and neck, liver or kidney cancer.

The CDR3 reads CASSIGTAYNYGYTF. As DNA, the CDR3 is TGTGCCAGTAGTATTGGCACCGCCTATAACTATGGCTACACCTTC. The genes are TRBV19 and TRBJ1-2; no firm D call. CDR1 and CDR2 (germline): LNHDA, SQIVND (reference sequence). V dropped 3 bases and J dropped 1 base, with 12 bases sitting between them. The CDR3 runs to 15 residues.